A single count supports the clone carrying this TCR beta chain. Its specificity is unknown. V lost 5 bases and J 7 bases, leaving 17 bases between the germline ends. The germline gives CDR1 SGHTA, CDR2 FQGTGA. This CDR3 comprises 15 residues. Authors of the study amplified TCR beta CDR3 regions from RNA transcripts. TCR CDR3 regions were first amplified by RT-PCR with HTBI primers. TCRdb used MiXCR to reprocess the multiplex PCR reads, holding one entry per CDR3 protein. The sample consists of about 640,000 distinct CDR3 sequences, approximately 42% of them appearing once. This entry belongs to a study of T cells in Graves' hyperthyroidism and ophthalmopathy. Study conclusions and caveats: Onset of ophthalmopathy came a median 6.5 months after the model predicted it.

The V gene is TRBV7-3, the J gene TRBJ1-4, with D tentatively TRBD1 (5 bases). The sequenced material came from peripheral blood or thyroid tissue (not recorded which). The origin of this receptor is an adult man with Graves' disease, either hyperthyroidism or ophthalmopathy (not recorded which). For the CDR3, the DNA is TGTGCCAGCAGCGGCGACAGCTCGTGGGGTGAAAAACTGTTTTTT. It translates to CASSGDSSWGEKLFF.